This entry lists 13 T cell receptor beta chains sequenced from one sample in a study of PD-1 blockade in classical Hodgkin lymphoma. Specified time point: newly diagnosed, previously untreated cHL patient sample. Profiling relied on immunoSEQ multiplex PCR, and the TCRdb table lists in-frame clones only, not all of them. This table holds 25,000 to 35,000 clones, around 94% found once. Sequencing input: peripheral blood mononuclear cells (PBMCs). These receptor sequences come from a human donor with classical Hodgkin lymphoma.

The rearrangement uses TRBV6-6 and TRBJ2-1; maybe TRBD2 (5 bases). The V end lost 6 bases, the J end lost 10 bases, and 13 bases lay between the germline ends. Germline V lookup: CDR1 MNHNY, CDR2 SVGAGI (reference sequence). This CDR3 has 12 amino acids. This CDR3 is CASSPLASEQFF. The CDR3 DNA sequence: TGTGCCAGCAGCCCTCTGGCTAGCGAGCAGTTCTTC.

CDR3 region: CASSIWGWQATDTQYF. As DNA, the CDR3 is TGTGCCAGTAGTATTTGGGGGTGGCAAGCCACAGATACGCAGTATTTT. This chain joins TRBV19 and TRBJ2-3; tentatively, D is TRBD1 or TRBD2 (5 bases each). Trimming shortened V by 3 bases and J by 2 bases, and 15 bases separated the two germline ends. CDR3 length: 16 residues. The germline V gene encodes CDR1 LNHDA and CDR2 SQIVND (reference sequence).

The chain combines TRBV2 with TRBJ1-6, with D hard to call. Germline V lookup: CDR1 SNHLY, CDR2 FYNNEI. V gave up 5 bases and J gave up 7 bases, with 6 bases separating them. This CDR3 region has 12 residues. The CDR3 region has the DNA TGTGCCAGCAGTCTTATAAATTCACCCCTCCACTTT. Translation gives CASSLINSPLHF.

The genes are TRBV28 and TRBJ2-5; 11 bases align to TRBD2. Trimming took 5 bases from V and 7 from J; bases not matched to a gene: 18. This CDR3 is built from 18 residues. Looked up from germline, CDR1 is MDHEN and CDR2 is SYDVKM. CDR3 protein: CASSPAGTSGGGWATQYF. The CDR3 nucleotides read TGTGCCAGCAGTCCAGCGGGGACTAGCGGAGGGGGGTGGGCGACCCAGTACTTC.

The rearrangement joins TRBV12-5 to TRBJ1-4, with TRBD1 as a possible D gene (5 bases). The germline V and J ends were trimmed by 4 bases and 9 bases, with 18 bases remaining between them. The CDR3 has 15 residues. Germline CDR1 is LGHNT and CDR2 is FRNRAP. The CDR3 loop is CASGSAGTGMKKLFF. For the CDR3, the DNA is TGTGCTAGTGGTTCCGCCGGGACGGGGATGAAAAAACTGTTTTTT.

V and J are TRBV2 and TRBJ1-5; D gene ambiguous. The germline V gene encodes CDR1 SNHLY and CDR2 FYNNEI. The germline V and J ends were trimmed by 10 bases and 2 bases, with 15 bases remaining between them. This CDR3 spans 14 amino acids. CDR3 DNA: TGTGCCACCTCGGGGTCCGGGGGCAATCAGCCCCAGCATTTT. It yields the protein CATSGSGGNQPQHF.

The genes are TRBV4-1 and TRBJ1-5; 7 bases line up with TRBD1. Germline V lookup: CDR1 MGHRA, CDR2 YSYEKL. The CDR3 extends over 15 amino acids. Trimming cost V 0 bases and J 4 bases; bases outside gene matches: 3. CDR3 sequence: CASSQEKQGNQPQHF. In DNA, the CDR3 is TGCGCCAGCAGCCAAGAAAAACAGGGGAATCAGCCCCAGCATTTT.

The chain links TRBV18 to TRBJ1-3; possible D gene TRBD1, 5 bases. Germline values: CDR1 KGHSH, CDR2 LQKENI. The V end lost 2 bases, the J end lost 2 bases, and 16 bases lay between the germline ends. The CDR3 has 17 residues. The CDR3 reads CASSPKEGVSTGNTIYF. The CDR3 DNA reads TGTGCCAGCTCACCAAAGGAAGGGGTATCTACTGGAAACACCATATATTTT.

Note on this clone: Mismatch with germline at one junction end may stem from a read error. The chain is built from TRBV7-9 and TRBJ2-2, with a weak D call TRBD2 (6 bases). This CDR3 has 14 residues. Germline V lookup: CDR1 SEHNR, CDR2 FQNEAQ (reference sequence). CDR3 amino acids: CASLGGADTRELFF. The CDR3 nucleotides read TGTGCCAGCTTAGGAGGGGCGGACACCAGGGAGCTGTTTTTT.

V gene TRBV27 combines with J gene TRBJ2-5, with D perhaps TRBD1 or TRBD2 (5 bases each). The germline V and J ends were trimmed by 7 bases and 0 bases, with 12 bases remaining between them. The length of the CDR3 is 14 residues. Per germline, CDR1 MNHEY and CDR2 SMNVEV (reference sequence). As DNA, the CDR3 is TGTGCCAGCACCCCCGGGACGAACCAAGAGACCCAGTACTTC. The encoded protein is CASTPGTNQETQYF.

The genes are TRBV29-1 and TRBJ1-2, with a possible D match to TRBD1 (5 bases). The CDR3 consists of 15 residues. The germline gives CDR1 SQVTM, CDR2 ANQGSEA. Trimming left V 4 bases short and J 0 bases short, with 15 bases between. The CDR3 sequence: CSVGGVGTANYGYTF. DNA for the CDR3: TGCAGCGTTGGCGGGGTGGGGACGGCTAACTATGGCTACACCTTC.

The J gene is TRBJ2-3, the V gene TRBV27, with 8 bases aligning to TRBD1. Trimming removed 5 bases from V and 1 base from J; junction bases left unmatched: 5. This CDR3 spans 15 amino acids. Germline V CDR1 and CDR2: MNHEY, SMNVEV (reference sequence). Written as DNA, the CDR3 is TGTGCCAGCAGTCCCCGACAGGGGCGCACAGATACGCAGTATTTT. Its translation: CASSPRQGRTDTQYF.

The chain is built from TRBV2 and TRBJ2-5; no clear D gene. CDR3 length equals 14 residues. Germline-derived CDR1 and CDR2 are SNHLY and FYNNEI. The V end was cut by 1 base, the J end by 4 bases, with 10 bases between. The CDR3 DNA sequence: TGTGCCAGCAGTGAAGAACCGCCGGGAGAGACCCAGTACTTC. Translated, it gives CASSEEPPGETQYF.